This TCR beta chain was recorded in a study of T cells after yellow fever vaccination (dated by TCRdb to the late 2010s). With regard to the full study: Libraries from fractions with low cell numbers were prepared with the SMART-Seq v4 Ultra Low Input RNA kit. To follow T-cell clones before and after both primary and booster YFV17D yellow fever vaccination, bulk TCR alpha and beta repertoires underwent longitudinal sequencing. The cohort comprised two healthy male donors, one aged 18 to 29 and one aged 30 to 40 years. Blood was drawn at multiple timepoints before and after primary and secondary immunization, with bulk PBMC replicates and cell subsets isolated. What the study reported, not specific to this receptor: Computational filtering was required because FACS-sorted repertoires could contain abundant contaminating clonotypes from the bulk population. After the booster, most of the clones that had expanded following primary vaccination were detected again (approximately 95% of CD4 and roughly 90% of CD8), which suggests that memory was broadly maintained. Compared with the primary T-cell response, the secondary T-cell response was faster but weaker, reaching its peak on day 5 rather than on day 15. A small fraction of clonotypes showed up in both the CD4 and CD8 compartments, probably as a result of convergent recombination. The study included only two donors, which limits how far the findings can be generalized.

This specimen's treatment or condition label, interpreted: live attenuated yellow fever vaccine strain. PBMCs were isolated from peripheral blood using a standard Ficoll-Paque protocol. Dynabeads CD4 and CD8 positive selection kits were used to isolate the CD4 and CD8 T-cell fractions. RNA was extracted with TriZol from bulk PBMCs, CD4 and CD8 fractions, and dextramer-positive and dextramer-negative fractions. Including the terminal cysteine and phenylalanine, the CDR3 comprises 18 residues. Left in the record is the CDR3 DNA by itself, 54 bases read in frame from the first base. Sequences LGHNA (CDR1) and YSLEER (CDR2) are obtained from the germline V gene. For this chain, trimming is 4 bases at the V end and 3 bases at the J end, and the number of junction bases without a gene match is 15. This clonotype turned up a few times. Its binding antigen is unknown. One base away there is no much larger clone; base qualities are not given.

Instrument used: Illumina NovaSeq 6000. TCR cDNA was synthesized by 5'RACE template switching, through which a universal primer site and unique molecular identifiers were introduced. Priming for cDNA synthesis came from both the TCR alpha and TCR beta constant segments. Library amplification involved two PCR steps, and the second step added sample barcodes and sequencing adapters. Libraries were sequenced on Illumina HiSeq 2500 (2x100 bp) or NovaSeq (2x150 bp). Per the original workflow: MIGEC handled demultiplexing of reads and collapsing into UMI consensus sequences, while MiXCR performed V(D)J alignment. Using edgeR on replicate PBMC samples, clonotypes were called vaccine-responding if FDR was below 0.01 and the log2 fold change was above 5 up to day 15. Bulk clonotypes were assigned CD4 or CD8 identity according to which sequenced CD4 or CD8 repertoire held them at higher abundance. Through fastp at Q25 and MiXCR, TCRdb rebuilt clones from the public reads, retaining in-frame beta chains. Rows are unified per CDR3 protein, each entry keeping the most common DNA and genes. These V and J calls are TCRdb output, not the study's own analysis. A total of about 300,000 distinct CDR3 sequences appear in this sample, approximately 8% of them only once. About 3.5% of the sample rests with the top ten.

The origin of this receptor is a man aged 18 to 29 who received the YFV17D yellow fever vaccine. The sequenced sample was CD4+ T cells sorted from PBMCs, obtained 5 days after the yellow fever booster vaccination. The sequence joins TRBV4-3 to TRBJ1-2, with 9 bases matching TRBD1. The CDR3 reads CASSLIRDRVSNYYGYTF. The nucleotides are TGCGCCAGCAGCCTTATCCGGGACAGGGTCTCAAATTACTATGGCTACACCTTC.